The present TCR beta chain was sequenced within a study of PD-1 blockade in classical Hodgkin lymphoma. Study summary: Patients got intravenous nivolumab 3 mg/kg every 2 weeks. Study-wide points: Relapsed/refractory patients reportedly had the lowest baseline TCR diversity, below newly diagnosed patients, who were below healthy donors. Significantly greater TCR diversity emerged by C4D1 in CD4+ cells but not CD8+ cells. Any patient who commenced nivolumab under 1 year after ASCT was excluded.

Every patient was affected by relapse after autologous stem cell transplantation, while exposure to brentuximab vedotin was not uniform. Method: immunoSEQ multiplex PCR; TCRdb's copy keeps in-frame clones and lacks some. Of around 45,000 clones detected, approximately 79% appear once; the ten largest clones hold 2.5% to 3%. V gave up 2 bases and J gave up 0 bases, with 17 bases separating them. The CDR3 consists of 18 residues. Germline CDR1 and CDR2: MGHDK and SYGVNS. As concerns this clone: The target antigen is unknown.

Source: peripheral blood mononuclear cells (PBMCs), taken before the second cycle of nivolumab. J is TRBJ2-4 and V is TRBV25-1; D possibly corresponds to TRBD1 (5 bases). The receptor comes from a human donor with classical Hodgkin lymphoma. In DNA form, the CDR3 reads TGTGCCAGCAGTGAACCGGCACAGGAGCAGATAGCCAAAAACATTCAGTACTTC. This encodes CASSEPAQEQIAKNIQYF. The variable domain in full, completed from reference TRBV25-1 and TRBJ2-4, reads EADIYQTPRYLVIGTGKKITLECSQTMGHDKMYWYQQDPGMELHLIHYSYGVNSTEKGDLSSESTVSRIRTEHFPLTLESARPSHTSQYLCASSEPAQEQIAKNIQYFGAGTRLSVL.